One sample yielded the 21 T cell receptor beta chains listed below, sequenced in a study of T cells in tuberculosis. The protocol was immunoSEQ multiplex PCR, while the TCRdb copy is restricted to in-frame clones and leaves out a portion. The repertoire has some 34,000 clones, around 92% of them found once; the top ten carry approximately 7.6%. The sequenced material came from PBMCs. Receptor source: a donor aged 10-29 years with latent tuberculosis or without tuberculosis infection. Some clones in this sample may be carry-over from other donors' samples.

This clone was seen once. This chain connects TRBV9 to TRBJ2-1; 13 bases map to TRBD2. The CDR3 is 19 residues long. V shed 0 bases and J 5 bases; nucleotides not matched to a gene: 11. CDR1 and CDR2 from the germline V gene are SGDLS and YYNGEE. The DNA of the CDR3 is TGTGCCAGCAGCGTAGTTGGACTAGCGGGGGCCGACGAAAACAATGAGCAGTTCTTC. Translated, it gives CASSVVGLAGADENNEQFF.

J is TRBJ2-3 and V is TRBV2; 8 bases align to TRBD2. From germline, CDR1 is SNHLY and CDR2 FYNNEI. CDR3 length: 15 residues. Unmatched junction bases numbered 6, after V lost 4 bases and J lost 3 bases. In DNA, the CDR3 is TGTGCCAGCAGTGTGAGCGGGAGACTTACAGATACGCAGTATTTT. This gives the protein CASSVSGRLTDTQYF.

The rearrangement uses TRBV2 and TRBJ2-7; a weak D match, TRBD2 (6 bases). Germline CDR1 and CDR2: SNHLY and FYNNEI. V lost 10 bases to trimming and J lost 2 bases, with 15 bases between them. The CDR3 loop spans 13 amino acids. CDR3 bases: TGTGCCACCTGGGCCGGGGAGGCCTACGAGCAGTACTTC. Protein product: CATWAGEAYEQYF.

V gene TRBV7-4 combines with J gene TRBJ1-1; D not resolved. V was shortened by 6 bases and J by 2 bases, with 10 bases between the two germline ends. The CDR3 has 13 amino acids. Germline V gene sequence: CDR1 SGHVT, CDR2 SQSDAQ. In nucleotides, the CDR3 is TGTGCCAGCAGGACGGCGGGTAACACTGAAGCTTTCTTT. Protein: CASRTAGNTEAFF. Full variable domain (outside the CDR3, taken from reference TRBV7-4 and TRBJ1-1): GAGVSQSPRYKVAKRGRDVALRCDSISGHVTLYWYRQTLGQGSEVLTYSQSDAQRDKSGRPSGRFSAERPERSVSTLKIQRTEQGDSAVYLCASRTAGNTEAFFGQGTRLTVV.

V is TRBV28 and J is TRBJ2-2; D possibly corresponds to TRBD1 (5 bases). V lost 4 bases and J lost 3, with 9 bases in between. CDR1 is MDHEN and CDR2 is SYDVKM in the germline V gene. This CDR3 contains 14 residues. CDR3 in DNA: TGTGCCAGCAGTTCGAAGGGGTACACCGGGGAGCTGTTTTTT. It specifies CASSSKGYTGELFF.

The sample holds one count of this clone. The chain uses TRBV21-1 and TRBJ1-5; the table assigns TRBD1, which was not confirmed against the DNA. TRBV21-1 is termed a pseudogene. The length of the CDR3 is 19 residues. For the CDR3, the DNA is TGTGCCAGCAGCAAAGCAGGTCGAACGGGGACAGAGAGCAATCAGCCCCAGCATTTT. Protein product: CASSKAGRTGTESNQPQHF.

The chain has TRBV20-1 and TRBJ2-1; no definite D call. V was clipped by 4 bases and J by 7 bases, with 8 bases between them. The CDR3 totals 11 residues. Looked up from germline, CDR1 is DFQATT and CDR2 is SNEGSKA (reference sequence). Here the CDR3 DNA reads TGCAGTGCTACCCCTACGAATGAGCAGTTCTTC. It translates to CSATPTNEQFF.

V is TRBV19 and J is TRBJ1-5, with 10 bases matching TRBD1. This CDR3 is built from 18 residues. CDR1 is LNHDA, CDR2 SQIVND, per germline (reference sequence). V shed 5 bases, J shed 4 bases, and the junction held 14 bases outside the gene matches. CDR3 DNA: TGTGCCAGTAGTTCCCTCGACAGGGGGCTTCTTTGGAATCAGCCCCAGCATTTT. The encoded protein is CASSSLDRGLLWNQPQHF.

The J gene is TRBJ2-3, the V gene TRBV2; the match to TRBD2 covers 8 bases. The CDR3 totals 13 residues. The junction had 8 bases not matched to a gene; V was cut back by 7 bases and J by 8 bases. CDR1 and CDR2 (germline): SNHLY, FYNNEI. CDR3 residues: CASTEAAGGTQYF. For the CDR3, the DNA is TGTGCCAGCACGGAGGCGGCGGGGGGTACGCAGTATTTT.

In its sample, this clone was seen a few times. The gene calls are TRBV19 and TRBJ1-5, with no clear D. CDR1 and CDR2 (germline): LNHDA, SQIVND (reference sequence). Between the trimmed V and J ends, which lost 7 bases and 4 bases, there was a span of 11 bases. The CDR3 consists of 13 residues. CDR3 nucleotide sequence: TGTGCCAGTAATCAGGTCGTTAATCAGCCCCAGCATTTT. Encoded protein: CASNQVVNQPQHF.

The chain recombines TRBV4-1 with TRBJ2-7; no clear D. The ends were cut back, 4 bases at V and 5 bases at J, with 12 bases in the middle. The CDR3 loop spans 13 amino acids. Germline V CDR1 and CDR2: MGHRA, YSYEKL. CDR3 DNA: TGCGCCAGCAGCCCAAACGCGGCGAACGAGCAGTACTTC. Protein: CASSPNAANEQYF.

The CDR3 region has the DNA TGTGCCAGCAGCTTGGGGTACAGGGGTAATCAGCCCCAGCATTTT. Protein sequence: CASSLGYRGNQPQHF. The genes are TRBV28 and TRBJ1-5; TRBD1 aligns across 7 bases. This CDR3 spans 15 amino acids. The germline gives CDR1 MDHEN, CDR2 SYDVKM. The ends lost 6 bases at V and 4 bases at J; junction bases unmatched: 9.

The chain uses TRBV19 and TRBJ1-5; maybe TRBD1 (5 bases). The V end was cut by 10 bases, the J end by 0 bases, with 13 bases between. CDR3 length: 14 residues. Germline V lookup: CDR1 LNHDA, CDR2 SQIVND (reference sequence). CDR3 region: CATNGGLSNQPQHF. The CDR3 DNA follows: TGTGCCACCAACGGGGGACTTAGCAATCAGCCCCAGCATTTT.

Of note for this clone: Its ends do not fully match the called genes, so a read error is possible. J is TRBJ2-6 and V is TRBV7-9, with a possible D match to TRBD2 (5 bases). The CDR3 is made up of 11 amino acids. CDR1 and CDR2 (germline): SEHNR, FQNEAQ (reference sequence). CDR3 protein: CGDSGANVLTF. CDR3 DNA sequence: TGCGGGGATTCTGGGGCCAACGTCCTGACTTTC.

This clone came up a few times. This sequence joins TRBV19 and TRBJ2-7; 7 bases are a match to TRBD2. The CDR3 sequence is 14 residues long. V shed 5 bases, J shed 1 base, and the junction held 5 bases outside the gene matches. CDR1 and CDR2 (germline): LNHDA, SQIVND (reference sequence). The CDR3 reads CASSWTGGSYEQYF. The CDR3 DNA follows: TGTGCCAGTAGTTGGACGGGAGGATCCTACGAGCAGTACTTC.

V gene TRBV27 combines with J gene TRBJ1-4; D remains ambiguous. Germline loops: CDR1 MNHEY, CDR2 SMNVEV (reference sequence). This CDR3 is built from 11 residues. The V end was cut by 5 bases, the J end by 4 bases, with 2 bases between. CDR3 amino acids: CASSRNEKLFF. The DNA for the CDR3 is TGTGCCAGCAGTCGTAATGAAAAACTGTTTTTT.

This chain uses TRBV5-1 with TRBJ2-7; 7 bases are a match to TRBD1. Losses at the gene ends were 0 bases for V and 1 base for J; bases not matched to a gene: 1. The CDR3 consists of 14 residues. Germline V CDR1 and CDR2: SGHRS, YFSETQ. DNA for the CDR3: TGCGCCAGCAGCTTGGGGGGACAGTCCTACGAGCAGTACTTC. Translation: CASSLGGQSYEQYF.

This clone appeared once. V usage is TRBV7-2 and J usage is TRBJ1-2, with a weak D call TRBD1 (6 bases). Germline V CDR1 and CDR2: SGHTA, FQGNSA. Trimming took off 2 bases at V and 6 bases at J, with 16 bases between the two ends. The CDR3 has 15 amino acids. The CDR3 is CASSLQQGTLDGYTF. The CDR3, as DNA: TGTGCCAGCAGCTTACAACAGGGCACTCTAGATGGCTACACCTTC. Full variable domain (missing parts from reference TRBV7-2 and TRBJ1-2): GAGVSQSPSNKVTEKGKDVELRCDPISGHTALYWYRQSLGQGLEFLIYFQGNSAPDKSGLPSDRFSAERTGGSVSTLTIQRTQQEDSAVYLCASSLQQGTLDGYTFGSGTRLTVV.

J is TRBJ2-6 and V is TRBV5-8; no definite D call. The CDR3 spans 16 residues. V was clipped by 0 bases and J by 3 bases, with 10 bases between them. Germline V gives CDR1 SGHTS, CDR2 YDEGEE. In DNA form, the CDR3 reads TGTGCCAGCAGCTTGGGAATTTGGCTTGGGGCCAACGTCCTGACTTTC. This codes for CASSLGIWLGANVLTF.

V is TRBV11-3 and J is TRBJ2-1; TRBD2 agrees at 14 bases. CDR1 SGHNT and CDR2 YENEEA come from the germline V gene. The CDR3 covers 16 residues. V was pared by 3 bases and J by 9 bases, with 7 bases of the junction left unmatched. CDR3 in DNA: TGTGCCAGCAGCTTGGGACTAGCGGGAGAAGGCGGTGAGCAGTTCTTC. The encoded protein is CASSLGLAGEGGEQFF.

The genes are TRBV2 and TRBJ1-2; perhaps TRBD1 as D (5 bases). The germline V gene encodes CDR1 SNHLY and CDR2 FYNNEI. The CDR3 contains 13 residues. V was pared by 6 bases and J by 1 base, with 9 bases between. As DNA, the CDR3 is TGTGCCAGCAGCTGGGGACTTAACTATGGCTACACCTTC. Amino acids: CASSWGLNYGYTF.